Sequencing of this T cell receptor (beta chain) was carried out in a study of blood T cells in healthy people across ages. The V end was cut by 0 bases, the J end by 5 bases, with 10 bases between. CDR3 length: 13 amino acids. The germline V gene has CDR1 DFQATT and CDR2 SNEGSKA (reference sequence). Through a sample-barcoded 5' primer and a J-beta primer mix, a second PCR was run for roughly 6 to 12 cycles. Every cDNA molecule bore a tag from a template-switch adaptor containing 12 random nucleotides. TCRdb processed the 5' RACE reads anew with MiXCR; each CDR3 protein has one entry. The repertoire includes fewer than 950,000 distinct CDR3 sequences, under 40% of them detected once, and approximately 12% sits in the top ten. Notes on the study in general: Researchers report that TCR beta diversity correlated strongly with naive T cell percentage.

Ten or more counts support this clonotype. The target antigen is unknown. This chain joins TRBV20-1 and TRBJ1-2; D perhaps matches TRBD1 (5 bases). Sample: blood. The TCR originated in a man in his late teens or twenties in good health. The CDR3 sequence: CSARDVGVYGYTF. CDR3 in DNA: TGCAGTGCTAGAGATGTAGGGGTTTATGGCTACACCTTC.